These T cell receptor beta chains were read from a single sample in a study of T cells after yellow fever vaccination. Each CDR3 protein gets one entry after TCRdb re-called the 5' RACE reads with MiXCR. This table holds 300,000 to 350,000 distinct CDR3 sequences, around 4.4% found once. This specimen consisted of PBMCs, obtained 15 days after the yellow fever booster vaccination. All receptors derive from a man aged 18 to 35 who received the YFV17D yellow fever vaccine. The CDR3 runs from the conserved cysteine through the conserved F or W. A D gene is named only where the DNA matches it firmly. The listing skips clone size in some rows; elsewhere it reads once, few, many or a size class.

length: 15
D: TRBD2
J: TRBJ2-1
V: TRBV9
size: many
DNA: TGTGCCAGCAGCGTACAGGGACTAGGCCCGTATGAGCAGTTCTTC
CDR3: CASSVQGLGPYEQFF

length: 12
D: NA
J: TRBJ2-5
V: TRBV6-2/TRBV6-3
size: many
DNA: TGTGCCAGCACTTCAGATGCGGGGACCCAGTACTTC
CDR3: CASTSDAGTQYF

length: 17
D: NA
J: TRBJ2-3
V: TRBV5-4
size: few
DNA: TGTGCCAGCAGCTACGGGCTCTCTGTTAGGGGCGAAGATACGCAGTATTTT
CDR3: CASSYGLSVRGEDTQYF

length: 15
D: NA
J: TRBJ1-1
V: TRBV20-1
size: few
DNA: TGCAGTGCCCGGGGGGTGGTTAGGTATAACACTGAAGCTTTCTTT
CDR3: CSARGVVRYNTEAFF

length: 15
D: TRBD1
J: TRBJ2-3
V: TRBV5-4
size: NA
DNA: TGTGCCAGCAGCCCGGGGGGGACAGGGGCAGATACGCAGTATTTT
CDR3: CASSPGGTGADTQYF

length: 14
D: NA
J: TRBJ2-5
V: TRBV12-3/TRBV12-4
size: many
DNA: TGTGCCAGCAGTTTGGGGGGCGCGGTAGAGACCCAGTACTTC
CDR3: CASSLGGAVETQYF

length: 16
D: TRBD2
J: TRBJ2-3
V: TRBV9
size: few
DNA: TGTGCCAGCAGCGCGGGACTAGCGGCCAGCACAGATACGCAGTATTTT
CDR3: CASSAGLAASTDTQYF

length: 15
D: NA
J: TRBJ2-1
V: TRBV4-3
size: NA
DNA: TGCGCCAGCAGCCAAGCAGAGGGTTTCTACAATGAGCAGTTCTTC
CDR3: CASSQAEGFYNEQFF

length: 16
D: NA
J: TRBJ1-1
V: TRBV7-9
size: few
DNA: TGTGCCAGCAGCTCCCTCATTGTCAAAAACAGGGCGAGAGCTTTCTTT
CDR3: CASSSLIVKNRARAFF

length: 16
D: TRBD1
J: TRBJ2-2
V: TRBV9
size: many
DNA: TGTGCCAGCAGCGATGCGACGGGACAGGGAGCCGGGGAGCTGTTTTTT
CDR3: CASSDATGQGAGELFF

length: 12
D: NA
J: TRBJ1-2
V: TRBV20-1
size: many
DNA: TGCAGTGCTAAAAGACAGGCCTATGGCTACACCTTC
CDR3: CSAKRQAYGYTF

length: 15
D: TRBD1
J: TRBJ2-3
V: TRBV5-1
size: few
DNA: TGCGCCAGCAGCTTCGGGGGACAGGCGGAAGATACGCAGTATTTT
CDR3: CASSFGGQAEDTQYF

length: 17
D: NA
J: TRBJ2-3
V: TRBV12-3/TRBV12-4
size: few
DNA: TGTGCCAGCAGTTTAGACGAGACTAGGGCGGGCACAGATACGCAGTATTTT
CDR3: CASSLDETRAGTDTQYF

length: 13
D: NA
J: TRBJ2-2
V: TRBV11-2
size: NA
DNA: TGTGCCAGCAGCCCCCCGCAGGGGTCAGAGCTGTTTTTT
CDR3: CASSPPQGSELFF

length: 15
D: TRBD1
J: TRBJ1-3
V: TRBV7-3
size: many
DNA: TGTGCCAGCAGCTTACTAGGGACAGCTGGAAACACCATATATTTT
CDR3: CASSLLGTAGNTIYF

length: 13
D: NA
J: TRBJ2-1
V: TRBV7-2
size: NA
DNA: TGTGCCAGCAACCCCAACCGGGTAGGTGAGCAGTTCTTC
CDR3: CASNPNRVGEQFF

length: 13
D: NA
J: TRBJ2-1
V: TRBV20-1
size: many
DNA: TGCAGTGCTAGCGGGGGGCATGGAAATGAGCAGTTCTTC
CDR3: CSASGGHGNEQFF

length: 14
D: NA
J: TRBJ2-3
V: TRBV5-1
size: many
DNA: TGCGCCAGCAGCTTAGGGGCACCCCCAGATACGCAGTATTTT
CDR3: CASSLGAPPDTQYF

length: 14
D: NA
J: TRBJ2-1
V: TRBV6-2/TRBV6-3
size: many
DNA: TGTGCCAGCAGTTACACGGGGGTTGGCAATGAGCAGTTCTTC
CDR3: CASSYTGVGNEQFF

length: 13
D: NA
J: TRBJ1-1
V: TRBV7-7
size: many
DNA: TGTGCCAGCAGCCGTGATTGGAACACTGAAGCTTTCTTT
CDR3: CASSRDWNTEAFF